This T cell receptor beta chain originates from a study of blood T cell repertoires in COVID-19 (dated by TCRdb to the early 2020s). Background on the whole study: Samples covering the acute and convalescent phases of COVID-19 were provided by collaborators in the United States, Italy and Spain. Nearly every sample came with metadata listing a de-identified subject ID, COVID-19 status, age in years and sex. The repertoires were made available in a free public database intended to serve as a resource for research on the immune response to SARS-CoV-2. Deeply sampled blood TCRbeta repertoires from subjects exposed to, actively infected with, or recovered from COVID-19 were included in the dataset. Where available, HLA class I and class II types were obtained from metadata supplied by the sample provider rather than from assay-based typing. The prospective study material was composed of cDNA or gDNA derived from T cells, B-cell-depleted T cells, or PBMCs. The samples were drawn from two sources: the first 160 participants of the ongoing ImmuneRACE study, and 1,000 to 1,500 subjects contributed by 6 global collaborators.

Overall study outcomes, separate from this receptor: The quantity of clinical and demographic metadata differed by source and by participant and was supplied without curation.

Whole blood was collected in K2EDTA tubes by collaborating institutions according to the institutions' own protocols. For TCRbeta analysis, collaborators shipped samples in one of three forms: frozen whole blood, isolated PBMCs, or DNA extracted from either of those sample types. TCRbeta CDR3 regions were amplified from genomic DNA by means of the immunoSEQ Assay, a bias-controlled multiplex PCR. On the authors' methods: The number of nucleated cells in each sample was estimated by amplification of reference gene primers within the assay. To quantify the absolute abundance of each unique TCRbeta CDR3 rearrangement, sequence reads were collapsed and filtered. For each sample, productive Simpson clonality was calculated as the square root of Simpson's diversity index across productive rearrangements. Imported from immuneACCESS, the table was reduced by TCRdb to in-frame sequences with V and J called. These copies leave out some clones; in studies compared against another copy, an unresolved V gene accounts for under half, and the cause of the remainder is not known. The DNA gave D and trimming, while V, J and clone size come from that table. Counted in this sample were a few hundred thousand clones; roughly 81% of them appeared once. The top ten clonotypes cover approximately 0.89% of the sample.

Comment on this clone: The antigen it recognizes is unknown. Qualities for individual bases were not recorded, and no much larger clone is one base off.

CDR1 is given as MDHEN and CDR2 as SYDVKM, both from the germline V gene. The CDR3, cysteine through phenylalanine, is 16 amino acids long. The CDR3 DNA has 48 bases and is translated from base 1. Relative to germline, V is 5 bases shorter and J is 1 base shorter, with 15 bases between their ends. This TCR derives from a man in his forties with acute or convalescent COVID-19. The V gene is TRBV28 and the J gene is TRBJ2-4; no D gene can be assigned with confidence. Sample: peripheral blood. The CDR3 region reads CASSSLSVLAKNIQYF. The DNA reads as follows: TGTGCCAGCAGTAGTCTCAGTGTTTTGGCCAAAAACATTCAGTACTTC. When the CDR3 is completed using the reference TRBV28 and TRBJ2-4 genes on either side, the full variable domain is DVKVTQSSRYLVKRTGEKVFLECVQDMDHENMFWYRQDPGLGLRLIYFSYDVKMKEKGDIPEGYSVSREKKERFSLILESASTNQTSMYLCASSSLSVLAKNIQYFGAGTRLSVL.